This TCR beta chain was documented in a study of tumor and adjacent non-tumor tissue in lung cancer. In germline, CDR1 is SGHVS, CDR2 FQNEAQ. After removal of 10 bases from V and 0 bases from J, the junction contained 18 bases not matched to a gene. The CDR3 totals 17 residues. This clonotype showed up just once. No cell sorting was done before RNA was extracted from the tissue. Three rounds of nested PCR, following a modified ARM-PCR protocol, produced the TCRbeta library. TCRdb passed the multiplex PCR reads through MiXCR, listing each CDR3 protein once. The data contain 220,000 or so distinct CDR3 sequences, 70% to 75% of them singletons.

The J gene is TRBJ2-7, the V gene TRBV7-8, with 7 positions matching TRBD2. This sequence was found in a man aged 60 to 75 with non-small cell lung cancer. Sequencing was performed on lung tumor tissue. In nucleotides, the CDR3 is TGTGCCACTAGCTTAGTGGTTAGCGGGTCCCTCTCCTACGAGCAGTACTTC. It yields the protein CATSLVVSGSLSYEQYF.